This T cell receptor beta chain came from a study of spatial heterogeneity in lung cancer. This sample's time point: sample taken at primary tumor resection. This clonotype was found many times. TCRdb itself ran the 5' RACE reads through MiXCR, one entry per CDR3 protein. The sample comprises about 36,000 distinct CDR3 sequences, roughly 6.5% of which are singletons, and approximately 29% rests with the top ten. Between the trimmed V and J ends, which lost 6 bases and 1 base, there was a span of 4 bases. This CDR3 has 11 amino acids. Germline V CDR1 and CDR2: SNHLY, FYNNEI. This clonotype was obtained from a female donor with early-stage non-small cell lung cancer. V gene TRBV2 combines with J gene TRBJ2-7; D gene uncertain. The specimen was PBMCs, collected at surgery. The CDR3 loop reads CASRESYEQYF. The DNA of the CDR3 is TGTGCCAGCAGGGAGTCCTACGAGCAGTACTTC. The full variable domain, in which reference TRBV2 and TRBJ2-7 provide the parts outside the CDR3, is EPEVTQTPSHQVTQMGQEVILRCVPISNHLYFYWYRQILGQKVEFLVSFYNNEISEKSEIFDDQFSVERPDGSNFTLKIRSTKLEDSAMYFCASRESYEQYFGPGTRLTVT.